The next 16 T cell receptor beta chains were all read from a single sample in a study of T cells in narcolepsy. Profiling relied on immunoSEQ multiplex PCR, and the TCRdb table lists in-frame clones only, not all of them. The data show approximately 40,000 clones, 88% seen once. The sequencing input was CD45RA- memory CD4+ T cells from PBMCs. The receptors shown here come from a human donor with narcolepsy.

The V and J genes are TRBV5-4 and TRBJ2-7; the D call may be TRBD1 or TRBD2 (6 bases each). V was clipped by 4 bases and J by 3 bases, with 20 bases between them. The CDR3 contains 16 residues. Germline CDR1 reads SGHNT; CDR2 reads YYREEE (reference sequence). DNA of the CDR3: TGTGCCAGCAGCCGACCGTTGGGGGGCAACGTCTACGAGCAGTACTTC. It encodes CASSRPLGGNVYEQYF.

The chain is built from TRBV6-6 and TRBJ2-3, with D unclear. V lost 5 bases and J lost 2, with 11 bases in between. The CDR3 loop spans 14 amino acids. Looked up from germline, CDR1 is MNHNY and CDR2 is SVGAGI (reference sequence). This CDR3 reads CASSSGRVTDTQYF. In DNA form, the CDR3 reads TGTGCCAGCAGTAGTGGTAGGGTCACAGATACGCAGTATTTT.

The chain uses TRBV28 and TRBJ1-2; D ambiguous. Trimming cost V 7 bases and J 5 bases, with 8 bases left between them. The CDR3 runs 11 residues. The V gene's germline CDR1 is MDHEN and CDR2 SYDVKM. CDR3 in DNA: TGTGCCAGCAAACCAGCGTATGGCTACACCTTC. Translated: CASKPAYGYTF.

V and J are TRBV27 and TRBJ2-6; TRBD2 might be the D (5 bases). V lost 3 bases to trimming and J lost 3 bases, with 9 bases between them. The CDR3 covers 15 residues. Germline values: CDR1 MNHEY, CDR2 SMNVEV (reference sequence). Written as DNA, the CDR3 is TGTGCCAGCAGTTTTCGGGGTGGTGGGGCCAACGTCCTGACTTTC. Translating gives CASSFRGGGANVLTF.

This clone showed up just a few times. The same CDR3 arises from other DNA sequences in this sample as well. The V and J genes are TRBV2 and TRBJ2-3; D not certain. The CDR3 has 11 residues. Germline lookup yields CDR1 SNHLY and CDR2 FYNNEI. Trimming took 6 bases from V and 2 from J, leaving 3 bases between them. The CDR3 loop is CASSSTDTQYF. In DNA, the CDR3 is TGTGCCAGCAGCTCCACAGATACGCAGTATTTT.

The V gene is TRBV4-3, the J gene TRBJ2-3; D is perhaps TRBD2 (5 bases). This CDR3 spans 18 amino acids. The germline CDR1 and CDR2 sequences are LGHNA and YSLEER. V lost 0 bases to trimming and J lost 6 bases, with 22 bases between them. In DNA, the CDR3 is TGCGCCAGCAGCCAAGAGGGTGGCGGGCCTACCCGATCGGATACGCAGTATTTT. It encodes CASSQEGGGPTRSDTQYF.

The gene calls are TRBV10-2 and TRBJ2-7, with D possibly TRBD2 on 5 matching bases. The V end lost 4 bases, the J end lost 7 bases, and 20 bases lay between the germline ends. CDR3 length: 15 amino acids. CDR1 and CDR2 from the germline V gene are WSHSY and SAAADI. The DNA of the CDR3 is TGCGCCAGCAGTGCCCCTCAGGATCCGGGGAAAGAGCAGTACTTC. Amino acid sequence: CASSAPQDPGKEQYF.

By its share, this clone is medium-sized. The rearrangement links TRBV5-6 to TRBJ1-1; tentative D call: TRBD1 (5 bases). The CDR3 covers 15 residues. Trimming removed 4 bases from V and 7 bases from J, with 20 bases in between. Germline lookup yields CDR1 SGHDT and CDR2 YYEEEE. In DNA, the CDR3 is TGTGCCAGCAGCCTGACCGGGACCGGGGAGAGTGAAGCTTTCTTT. It specifies CASSLTGTGESEAFF.

The chain links TRBV27 to TRBJ1-4; D is unresolved. V gave up 2 bases and J gave up 4 bases, with 11 bases separating them. CDR3 size: 15 residues. Germline V CDR1 and CDR2: MNHEY, SMNVEV (reference sequence). The CDR3 here is CASSLTGGVNEKLFF. For the CDR3, the DNA is TGTGCCAGCAGTTTAACGGGCGGAGTTAATGAAAAACTGTTTTTT.

This chain uses TRBV2 with TRBJ1-1; D remains ambiguous. Between the trimmed V and J ends, which lost 6 bases and 7 bases, there was a span of 12 bases. The CDR3 has 12 amino acids. Germline V gives CDR1 SNHLY, CDR2 FYNNEI. The CDR3 DNA reads TGTGCCAGCAGAGAGCAAGGGCGTGAAGCTTTCTTT. It is translated as CASREQGREAFF.

The V and J genes are TRBV7-3 and TRBJ2-7; D is undetermined. The V end was cut by 5 bases, the J end by 3 bases, with 11 bases between. This CDR3 has 13 residues. Germline V lookup: CDR1 SGHTA, CDR2 FQGTGA. CDR3 DNA: TGTGCCAGCAGCCGCCAAAGGGACTACGAGCAGTACTTC. It translates to CASSRQRDYEQYF.

The CDR3 nucleotides are TGTGCCAGCAGCTTAGGTCACCAAGAGACCCAGTACTTC. This gives the protein CASSLGHQETQYF. This sequence joins TRBV7-3 and TRBJ2-5; D unresolved. V lost 2 bases and J lost 0, with 4 bases in between. From germline, CDR1 is SGHTA and CDR2 FQGTGA. The CDR3 is made up of 13 amino acids.

This chain connects TRBV5-4 to TRBJ2-3; 8 bases are a match to TRBD2. CDR3 length: 19 amino acids. Germline V gene sequence: CDR1 SGHNT, CDR2 YYREEE (reference sequence). Trimming took 4 bases from V and 5 from J; bases not matched to a gene: 21. The CDR3 nucleotides are TGTGCCAGCAGCAATGCAGCCTTTAGGCGGGGGGCAATGGGAGATACGCAGTATTTT. As protein: CASSNAAFRRGAMGDTQYF.

The rearrangement joins TRBV12-5 to TRBJ1-1, with 7 nucleotides matching TRBD1. In germline, CDR1 is LGHNT, CDR2 FRNRAP. CDR3 length: 15 amino acids. V dropped 3 bases and J dropped 1; count of bases not matched to a gene: 5. The CDR3 region is CASGLSGGRNTEAFF. DNA for the CDR3: TGTGCTAGTGGTTTATCAGGGGGGAGGAACACTGAAGCTTTCTTT. The whole variable domain, remainder taken from reference TRBV12-5 and TRBJ1-1, is DARVTQTPRHKVTEMGQEVTMRCQPILGHNTVFWYRQTMMQGLELLAYFRNRAPLDDSGMPKDRFSAEMPDATLATLKIQPSEPRDSAVYFCASGLSGGRNTEAFFGQGTRLTVV.

The gene calls are TRBV9 and TRBJ2-2; perhaps TRBD1 as D (6 bases). Between the trimmed V and J ends, which lost 4 bases and 1 base, there was a span of 8 bases. Germline assignment: CDR1 SGDLS and CDR2 YYNGEE. The CDR3 is made up of 14 amino acids. CDR3 protein: CASSLQGNTGELFF. The CDR3 coding sequence is TGTGCCAGCAGCCTACAGGGGAACACCGGGGAGCTGTTTTTT.

The CDR3 DNA sequence: TGTGCCAGCAGTCGGACCGAGTATAATTCACCCCTCCACTTT. Its protein is CASSRTEYNSPLHF. The chain combines TRBV6-1 with TRBJ1-6, with D unresolved. Germline CDR1 is MNHNS and CDR2 is SASEGT. V shed 5 bases and J shed 4 bases, with 9 bases lying between them. CDR3 length equals 14 residues.